Below, 12 T cell receptor beta chains from the same sample are listed, as sequenced in a study of regulatory T cells in long-lasting Graves disease. Investigators prepared the TCR beta libraries by applying iRepertoire HTBI primers and Arm-PCR of CDR3 regions. TCRdb recomputed calls from the multiplex PCR reads with MiXCR, one row per CDR3 protein. This sample has more than 350,000 distinct CDR3 sequences, with about 16% found just once. Time point of the sample: newly diagnosed GD, antithyroid drugs for less than 3 months. After RNA was extracted from PBMCs, the TCR library was made from it. The same data also contributed to another study, on T cells in Graves' hyperthyroidism and ophthalmopathy.

The sequencing here drew on peripheral blood mononuclear cells (PBMCs), taken at new diagnosis, from a patient treated with antithyroid drugs. The source of these receptors is a young woman with Graves disease.

This clonotype has a handful of counts. The J gene is TRBJ2-5, the V gene TRBV2, with 8 positions matching TRBD2. Germline CDR1 is SNHLY and CDR2 is FYNNEI. V dropped 6 bases and J dropped 7; count of bases not matched to a gene: 13. The CDR3 is 15 amino acids. CDR3 region: CASSPGGTQQATQYF. CDR3 DNA: TGTGCCAGCAGCCCGGGGGGGACCCAGCAGGCGACCCAGTACTTC.

This clonotype has a count of ten or more. This sequence joins TRBV7-9 and TRBJ2-7; the D is unclear. In germline, CDR1 is SEHNR, CDR2 FQNEAQ (reference sequence). V dropped 1 base and J dropped 3 bases, with 13 bases sitting between them. This CDR3 contains 15 residues. CDR3 nucleotide sequence: TGTGCCAGCAGCTTAGAACAGAATAAGTTCTACGAGCAGTACTTC. It is translated as CASSLEQNKFYEQYF.

The genes are TRBV5-1 and TRBJ2-5; TRBD1 matches at 10 bases. The CDR3 length is 14 residues. J was trimmed by 6 bases and V by 4 bases; bases with no gene match: 6. Germline V gene lookup returns CDR1 SGHRS and CDR2 YFSETQ. The CDR3 loop is CASSLGQGVKTQYF. CDR3 DNA sequence: TGCGCCAGCAGCCTCGGACAGGGGGTTAAGACCCAGTACTTC.

This clonotype was picked up a small number of times. The chain has TRBV25-1 and TRBJ2-1; D possibly matches TRBD1 or TRBD2 (5 bases each). Germline loops: CDR1 MGHDK, CDR2 SYGVNS. This CDR3 is built from 14 residues. The ends were cut back, 3 bases at V and 5 bases at J, with 11 bases in the middle. The CDR3 here is CASSDPRGHNEQFF. For the CDR3, the DNA is TGTGCCAGCAGTGATCCCCGGGGACACAATGAGCAGTTCTTC.

This chain uses TRBV9 with TRBJ2-1; 11 bases map to TRBD1. Germline V gene sequence: CDR1 SGDLS, CDR2 YYNGEE. CDR3 length: 16 residues. Germline trimming cut 3 bases from V and 3 bases from J; bases unmatched to any gene: 5. The CDR3 protein is CASSGGTGGVYNEQFF. The CDR3, as DNA: TGTGCCAGCAGCGGGGGGACAGGGGGGGTCTACAATGAGCAGTTCTTC. The full variable domain, its missing parts supplied by reference TRBV9 and TRBJ2-1, is DSGVTQTPKHLITATGQRVTLRCSPRSGDLSVYWYQQSLDQGLQFLIQYYNGEERAKGNILERFSAQQFPDLHSELNLSSLELGDSALYFCASSGGTGGVYNEQFFGPGTRLTVL.

There are many counts of this clonotype. CDR3 nucleotide sequence: TGTGCCAGCAGCTTTCTCCCGGGAGGGTCCTACAATGAGCAGTTCTTC. Translating gives CASSFLPGGSYNEQFF. The V gene is TRBV7-9, the J gene TRBJ2-1; 8 bases map to TRBD2. After removal of 3 bases from V and 1 base from J, the junction contained 5 bases not matched to a gene. CDR3 length: 16 residues. CDR1 and CDR2 (germline): SEHNR, FQNEAQ (reference sequence).

This clonotype was recorded many times. The chain combines TRBV5-1 with TRBJ1-4; possibly TRBD1 for D (5 bases). The CDR3 is made up of 14 amino acids. CDR1 is SGHRS, CDR2 YFSETQ, per germline. Trimming left V 4 bases short and J 4 bases short, with 11 bases between. CDR3: CASSRGQDNEKLFF. CDR3 sequence (DNA): TGCGCCAGCAGCCGAGGACAAGATAATGAAAAACTGTTTTTT.

This clonotype was observed at least ten times. This chain connects TRBV20-1 to TRBJ2-5; the match to TRBD1 covers 8 bases. V lost 3 bases to trimming and J lost 3 bases; unmatched junction nucleotides: 3. Germline CDR1 reads DFQATT; CDR2 reads SNEGSKA (reference sequence). This CDR3 is 13 amino acids long. CDR3 sequence: CSARETGEETQYF. In nucleotides, the CDR3 is TGCAGTGCTAGGGAGACAGGGGAAGAGACCCAGTACTTC.

This clonotype was seen repeatedly, ten times or more. This sequence joins TRBV7-9 and TRBJ2-7, with TRBD1 matching 9 bases. V gave up 2 bases and J gave up 1 base; unmatched junction bases: 3. This CDR3 has 15 residues. Germline-derived CDR1 and CDR2 are SEHNR and FQNEAQ (reference sequence). CDR3 region: CASSLSGTGSYEQYF. The CDR3 nucleotides are TGTGCCAGCAGCTTATCCGGGACAGGGTCCTACGAGCAGTACTTC.

This clonotype was counted ten times or more. The V and J genes are TRBV14 and TRBJ1-2, with no clear D. Between the trimmed V and J ends, which lost 1 base and 4 bases, there was a span of 4 bases. The CDR3 sequence is 12 residues long. Per the germline V gene, CDR1 is SGHDN and CDR2 is FVKESK. The CDR3: CASSQAGYGYTF. In DNA, the CDR3 is TGTGCCAGCAGCCAAGCGGGCTATGGCTACACCTTC.

To note about this clonotype: A clone one base away is much larger, so this may be a read error. This chain connects TRBV30 to TRBJ1-4; 8 nucleotides match TRBD1. CDR3 length: 14 amino acids. Germline-derived CDR1 and CDR2 are GTSNPN and SVGIG (reference sequence). Trimming cost V 4 bases and J 7 bases; bases outside gene matches: 8. CDR3 coding DNA: TGTGCCTGGACTTACTCGGGACAGGCTGAAAAACTGTTTTTT. Its protein product is CAWTYSGQAEKLFF.

This clonotype was counted many times. The rearrangement links TRBV7-9 to TRBJ2-1; the D is unclear. Germline CDR1 SEHNR, CDR2 FQNEAQ (reference sequence). The CDR3 covers 15 residues. V lost 0 bases to trimming and J lost 8 bases, with 14 bases between them. The chain's CDR3 is CASSLAPVREHEQFF. The CDR3 nucleotides read TGTGCCAGCAGCTTAGCTCCCGTCCGTGAACATGAGCAGTTCTTC.